What follows are 16 T cell receptor beta chains derived from one specimen sequenced in a study of blood T cells in healthy people across ages. Alongside a J-beta primer mix, a sample-barcoded 5' primer served in a second PCR lasting roughly 6 to 11 cycles. TCRdb processed the 5' RACE reads anew with MiXCR; each CDR3 protein has one entry. The data show 660,000 or so distinct CDR3 sequences, with 58% seen just once and approximately 40% held by the top ten. Input material: blood. Source of these receptors: a man aged 55 to 69 in good health.

The chain carries TRBV28 and TRBJ2-5; perhaps D is TRBD1 or TRBD2 (7 bases each). The CDR3 covers 14 residues. The germline V gene encodes CDR1 MDHEN and CDR2 SYDVKM. V was trimmed by 8 bases and J by 5 bases, leaving 18 bases between them. The CDR3 region has the DNA TGTGCCAGCGGGGAGGGACAGCTCTCGGAGACCCAGTACTTC. This codes for CASGEGQLSETQYF.

A few counts support this clonotype. DNA for the CDR3: TGTGCCATCACGACAGGGGCTGGGGAGACCCAGTACTTC. Protein product: CAITTGAGETQYF. The rearrangement uses TRBV10-3 and TRBJ2-5, with 8 nucleotides matching TRBD1. Trimming took 7 bases from V and 5 from J; bases not matched to a gene: 6. Germline V gene sequence: CDR1 ENHRY, CDR2 SYGVKD. The CDR3 length is 13 residues.

CDR3 DNA: TGTGCCAGCAGCACGAGAGGTTCGGCAAACTATGGCTACACCTTC. This translates into CASSTRGSANYGYTF. The chain combines TRBV9 with TRBJ1-2; no firm D call. The germline CDR1 and CDR2 sequences are SGDLS and YYNGEE. Deletions cut 4 bases from V and 2 bases from J, with 15 bases between. The CDR3 runs to 15 residues.

The gene calls are TRBV28 and TRBJ2-3; D unclear. This CDR3 is built from 12 residues. Germline CDR1 and CDR2: MDHEN and SYDVKM. The CDR3 sequence: CTVGSSTDTQYF. The CDR3 region has the DNA TGTACCGTTGGCTCTAGCACAGATACGCAGTATTTT. The entire variable domain, with the rest obtained from reference TRBV28 and TRBJ2-3, is as follows: DVKVTQSSRYLVKRTGEKVFLECVQDMDHENMFWYRQDPGLGLRLIYFSYDVKMKEKGDIPEGYSVSREKKERFSLILESASTNQTSMYLCTVGSSTDTQYFGPGTRLTVL.

The chain carries TRBV7-2 and TRBJ2-1, with 11 bases that match TRBD1. The J segment lost 8 bases and the V segment lost 0 bases, leaving 3 bases of the junction unmatched. The CDR3 has 15 residues. The germline V gene encodes CDR1 SGHTA and CDR2 FQGNSA. The CDR3 DNA sequence: TGTGCCAGCAGCTTAGCGGGACAGGGGGACTATGAGCAGTTCTTC. Protein sequence: CASSLAGQGDYEQFF.

The CDR3 sequence: CASSTYIGVSTDTQYF. CDR3 coding DNA: TGCGCCAGCAGCACTTATATCGGAGTAAGCACAGATACGCAGTATTTT. J is TRBJ2-3 and V is TRBV5-1; D gene unclear. The CDR3 has 16 residues. Germline assignment: CDR1 SGHRS and CDR2 YFSETQ. Trimming removed 4 bases at V and 0 bases at J, with 15 bases between.

This chain joins TRBV4-1 and TRBJ1-2; 12 bases map to TRBD1. There are 16 residues in the CDR3. J lost 7 bases, V lost 0 bases, and 6 bases had no gene match. Germline assignment: CDR1 MGHRA and CDR2 YSYEKL. CDR3 sequence (DNA): TGCGCCAGCAGCCAAGATTGGGGACAGGGGGCAGTTGGCTACACCTTC. It specifies CASSQDWGQGAVGYTF.

This chain joins TRBV28 and TRBJ2-1, with 9 bases that match TRBD1. With V trimmed by 8 bases and J by 8 bases, 13 bases remained unmatched. The CDR3 runs to 15 residues. CDR1 is MDHEN, CDR2 SYDVKM, per germline. CDR3 amino acids: CASLEGGQGSHEQFF. In DNA, the CDR3 is TGTGCCAGCCTAGAGGGGGGACAGGGTAGCCATGAGCAGTTCTTC.

The chain couples TRBV3-1 to TRBJ2-7; 9 nucleotides line up with TRBD2. The CDR3 is 17 amino acids. The V and J ends lost 4 bases and 1 base, in that order; junction bases with no gene match: 11. Per germline, CDR1 LGHDT and CDR2 YNNKEL (reference sequence). CDR3 in DNA: TGTGCCAGCAGCCCTCGTGGTAGCGGGGGAGATTCCTACGAGCAGTACTTC. This sequence encodes CASSPRGSGGDSYEQYF.

The chain recombines TRBV5-1 with TRBJ2-3; TRBD2 aligns across 8 bases. The length of the CDR3 is 15 residues. Looked up from germline, CDR1 is SGHRS and CDR2 is YFSETQ. V lost 2 bases to trimming and J lost 2 bases; unmatched junction nucleotides: 4. The CDR3 nucleotides read TGCGCCAGCAGCTTAGCGGGGGCCGTCACAGATACGCAGTATTTT. Its protein product is CASSLAGAVTDTQYF.

In its sample, this clonotype was seen a few times. CDR3 loop: CASSFSAFGTDTQYF. The CDR3 DNA sequence: TGTGCCAGCAGCTTCTCCGCGTTCGGCACAGATACGCAGTATTTT. The rearrangement uses TRBV7-8 and TRBJ2-3; D uncertain. V was cut by 3 bases and J by 1 base, with 11 bases left in between. Germline assignment: CDR1 SGHVS and CDR2 FQNEAQ. This CDR3 contains 15 residues.

This chain joins TRBV7-9 and TRBJ2-3; D is undetermined. Trimming took off 5 bases at V and 7 bases at J, with 10 bases between the two ends. The germline V gene encodes CDR1 SEHNR and CDR2 FQNEAQ (reference sequence). The CDR3 spans 12 residues. The CDR3 sequence is CASSLEMHTQYF. The CDR3 DNA follows: TGTGCCAGCAGCCTAGAGATGCATACGCAGTATTTT.

This clonotype was recorded a few times. The chain carries TRBV7-3 and TRBJ2-1, with TRBD1 identical over 10 bases. The CDR3 covers 18 residues. The germline gives CDR1 SGHTA, CDR2 FQGTGA. V dropped 5 bases and J dropped 4; count of bases not matched to a gene: 14. The CDR3 loop is CASSPLETGQGPYNEQFF. DNA of the CDR3: TGTGCCAGCAGCCCCCTGGAAACGGGACAGGGGCCATACAATGAGCAGTTCTTC.

The V and J genes are TRBV7-2 and TRBJ1-5; a possible D gene is TRBD1 (5 bases). V was shortened by 5 bases and J by 5 bases, with 13 bases between the two germline ends. This CDR3 comprises 14 residues. Germline-derived CDR1 and CDR2 are SGHTA and FQGNSA. CDR3 sequence (DNA): TGTGCCAGCAGCGCCAACCAGGGCTATCAGCCCCAGCATTTT. It specifies CASSANQGYQPQHF.

V gene TRBV6-6 combines with J gene TRBJ2-4, with 9 bases matching TRBD1. The tail of the sequence fits TRBJ2-7 better, so the J call may be wrong. Germline lookup yields CDR1 MNHNY and CDR2 SVGAGI (reference sequence). This CDR3 is built from 17 residues. The CDR3 spells CASSYSGRDRVSYEQYF. In DNA, the CDR3 is TGTGCCAGCAGTTACTCGGGTAGGGACAGGGTCAGCTACGAGCAGTACTTC.

This chain connects TRBV20-1 to TRBJ2-1; maybe TRBD1 (6 bases). Germline CDR1 is DFQATT and CDR2 is SNEGSKA (reference sequence). Trimming removed 3 bases from V and 8 bases from J, with 17 bases in between. CDR3 length: 14 residues. DNA of the CDR3: TGCAGTGCTAGGTTGGGCAGGGGTAGGGATGAGCAGTTCTTC. The encoded protein is CSARLGRGRDEQFF.